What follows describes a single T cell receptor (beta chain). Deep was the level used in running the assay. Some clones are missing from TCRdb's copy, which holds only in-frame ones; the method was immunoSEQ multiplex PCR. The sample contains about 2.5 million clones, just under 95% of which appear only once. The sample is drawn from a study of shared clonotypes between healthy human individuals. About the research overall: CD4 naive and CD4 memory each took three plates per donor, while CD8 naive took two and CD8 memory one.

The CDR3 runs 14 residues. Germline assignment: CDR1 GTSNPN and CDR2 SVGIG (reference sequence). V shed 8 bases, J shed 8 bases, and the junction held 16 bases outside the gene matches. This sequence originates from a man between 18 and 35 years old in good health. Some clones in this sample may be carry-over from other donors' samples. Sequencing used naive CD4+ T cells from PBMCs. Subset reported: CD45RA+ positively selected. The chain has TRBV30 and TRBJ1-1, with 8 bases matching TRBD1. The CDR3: CAHNPDRAFGEAFF. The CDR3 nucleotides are TGTGCCCACAATCCGGACAGGGCCTTCGGGGAAGCTTTCTTT.